Following are 5 T cell receptor beta chains from one sample sequenced in a study of cytomegalovirus exposure and HLA in healthy donors. Using immunoSEQ multiplex PCR, the repertoire was profiled, and TCRdb retains in-frame clones only, with some absent. The sample lists tens of thousands of clones; approximately 93% were seen once. The sequencing input was PBMCs. The receptors were sampled from a man aged 18 to 29 in good health and CMV-seronegative.

The rearrangement joins TRBV5-1 to TRBJ2-5; TRBD2 aligns across 12 bases. The ends lost 1 base at V and 4 bases at J; junction bases unmatched: 11. Germline loops: CDR1 SGHRS, CDR2 YFSETQ. There are 18 residues in the CDR3. CDR3: CASSLIVTSGGRGETQYF. The CDR3 DNA reads TGCGCCAGCAGCTTGATTGTGACTAGCGGGGGCCGGGGAGAGACCCAGTACTTC.

In this sample, this clone turned up once. The V call is TRBV5-6, the J call TRBJ1-2, with a weak D call TRBD1 (5 bases). Germline V lookup: CDR1 SGHDT, CDR2 YYEEEE. The CDR3 is 14 residues long. Trimming pared 3 bases from V and 5 bases from J, leaving 14 bases between. For the CDR3, the DNA is TGTGCCAGCAGCTCGGGGGTAGTACCTTATGGCTACACCTTC. Amino acid sequence: CASSSGVVPYGYTF.

The chain employs TRBV11-3 and TRBJ2-3; 9 bases are a match to TRBD1. V trimming: 6 bases; J trimming: 4 bases; junction bases outside the gene matches: 8. Germline lookup yields CDR1 SGHNT and CDR2 YENEEA. CDR3 length: 15 amino acids. The CDR3 DNA sequence: TGTGCCAGCAGTCCGGGACAGGGTGGCGCAGATACGCAGTATTTT. This sequence encodes CASSPGQGGADTQYF. Variable domain in full (rest from reference TRBV11-3 and TRBJ2-3): EAGVVQSPRYKIIEKKQPVAFWCNPISGHNTLYWYLQNLGQGPELLIRYENEEAVDDSQLPKDRFSAERLKGVDSTLKIQPAELGDSAVYLCASSPGQGGADTQYFGPGTRLTVL.

The chain has TRBV13 and TRBJ2-7, with D unresolved. There are 12 residues in the CDR3. V lost 6 bases and J 0 bases, leaving 6 bases between the germline ends. The V gene's germline CDR1 is PRHDT and CDR2 FYEKMQ (reference sequence). CDR3 amino acids: CASSHSSYEQYF. The CDR3 bases are TGTGCCAGCAGTCATAGCTCCTACGAGCAGTACTTC.

The rearrangement links TRBV5-6 to TRBJ1-1, with a weak D call TRBD1 (6 bases). The germline V gene encodes CDR1 SGHDT and CDR2 YYEEEE. This CDR3 has 15 amino acids. The V and J ends lost 0 bases and 4 bases respectively, with 13 bases between them. CDR3 amino acids: CASSLVRTAITEAFF. The CDR3 DNA follows: TGTGCCAGCAGCTTGGTACGGACAGCCATCACTGAAGCTTTCTTT.